Presented here are 19 T cell receptor beta chains from one specimen sequenced in a study of blood T cell repertoires in COVID-19. TCRdb keeps only in-frame clones here, not all; method: immunoSEQ multiplex PCR. Here the sample spans 180,000 or so clones, approximately 85% being singletons. Sequenced sample: peripheral blood. The receptor set was obtained from a woman aged 55 to 70 with acute or convalescent COVID-19.

This sequence joins TRBV6-6 and TRBJ1-6; D call uncertain. The CDR3 is 15 residues long. Germline V gene sequence: CDR1 MNHNY, CDR2 SVGAGI (reference sequence). V dropped 2 bases and J dropped 8 bases, with 13 bases sitting between them. The CDR3 is CASSYKLGRDSPLHF. The CDR3 nucleotides are TGTGCCAGCAGTTACAAATTAGGGAGAGATTCACCCCTCCACTTT.

This clone was recorded once. In DNA form, the CDR3 reads TGCGCCAGCAGCTTGGACGTAGAAGAGACCCAGTACTTC. Translation: CASSLDVEETQYF. This chain links TRBV5-1 with TRBJ2-5; D unresolved. Germline V gives CDR1 SGHRS, CDR2 YFSETQ. The CDR3 has 13 residues. V was pared by 0 bases and J by 3 bases, with 6 bases between.

The chain links TRBV3-1 (or the pseudogene TRBV3-2) to TRBJ1-1; no reliable D call. V was shortened by 1 base and J by 8 bases, with 8 bases between the two germline ends. The CDR3 runs to 12 residues. The V gene's germline CDR1 is LGHDT and CDR2 YNNKEL (reference sequence). The CDR3 DNA follows: TGTGCCAGCAGCCAAGGCAGGTACGAAGCTTTCTTT. Encoded protein: CASSQGRYEAFF.

V is TRBV7-3 and J is TRBJ1-6, with D possibly TRBD1 on 5 matching bases. The germline V and J ends were trimmed by 4 bases and 6 bases, with 19 bases remaining between them. The length of the CDR3 is 17 residues. Germline CDR1 reads SGHTA; CDR2 reads FQGTGA. This CDR3 reads CASSSEPRGGTNSPLHF. In DNA form, the CDR3 reads TGTGCCAGCAGCTCCGAACCTCGGGGGGGAACTAATTCACCCCTCCACTTT.

The CDR3 sequence: CASSFLLAGGLDEQYF. CDR3 nucleotides: TGTGCCAGCAGTTTTTTACTAGCGGGAGGGCTGGACGAGCAGTACTTC. V and J are TRBV27 and TRBJ2-7, with TRBD2 identical over 13 bases. With 3 bases clipped from V and 5 bases from J, the junction kept 7 bases outside the gene matches. The germline gives CDR1 MNHEY, CDR2 SMNVEV (reference sequence). The CDR3 is made up of 16 amino acids.

The chain employs TRBV5-1 and TRBJ2-1; 9 positions agree with TRBD2. The CDR3 length is 15 residues. From germline, CDR1 is SGHRS and CDR2 YFSETQ. J gave up 9 bases and V 0 bases, and 7 bases lay outside the gene matches. CDR3 region: CASSLALAGVGEQFF. CDR3 DNA: TGCGCCAGCAGCTTGGCCTTAGCGGGAGTGGGTGAGCAGTTCTTC.

The chain carries TRBV5-4 and TRBJ2-3; a weak D match, TRBD1 (5 bases). Trimming shortened V by 3 bases and J by 3 bases, and 11 bases separated the two germline ends. CDR1 is SGHNT and CDR2 is YYREEE in the germline V gene (reference sequence). This CDR3 comprises 14 residues. The CDR3 loop reads CASSSQGRTDTQYF. The CDR3 DNA is TGTGCCAGCAGCTCCCAGGGTCGTACAGATACGCAGTATTTT.

V gene TRBV7-9 combines with J gene TRBJ2-7, with 7 bases lining up with TRBD2. The CDR3 extends over 13 amino acids. Germline CDR1 reads SEHNR; CDR2 reads FQNEAQ (reference sequence). V shed 1 base and J 6 bases; nucleotides not matched to a gene: 3. The CDR3 region is CASSLVAGVEQYV. The CDR3 nucleotides are TGTGCCAGCAGCTTAGTAGCGGGCGTCGAGCAGTACGTC.

The rearrangement joins TRBV28 to TRBJ1-2; 8 bases are shared with TRBD1. The trim removed 5 bases at V and 1 base at J, leaving 9 bases unmatched. CDR1 and CDR2 from the germline V gene are MDHEN and SYDVKM. CDR3 length equals 16 residues. CDR3 protein: CASSHSGTGFNYGYTF. CDR3 DNA: TGTGCCAGCAGTCACTCCGGGACAGGTTTTAACTATGGCTACACCTTC.

V usage is TRBV7-3 and J usage is TRBJ2-3; the match to TRBD2 covers 9 bases. Germline V CDR1 and CDR2: SGHTA, FQGTGA. Trimming removed 0 bases from V and 3 bases from J; junction bases left unmatched: 1. The CDR3 is made up of 15 amino acids. The DNA of the CDR3 is TGTGCCAGCAGCTTAACTAGCGGGAGAACAGATACGCAGTATTTT. It is translated as CASSLTSGRTDTQYF.

This sequence joins TRBV6-5 and TRBJ2-5; 7 nucleotides match TRBD2. This CDR3 has 15 residues. Per germline, CDR1 MNHEY and CDR2 SVGAGI. V was clipped by 10 bases and J by 5 bases; unmatched bases: 16. The CDR3 coding sequence is TGTGCCACCCGTTGGGGGGGGAGCGGAACGGAGACCCAGTACTTC. This encodes CATRWGGSGTETQYF.

CDR3 nucleotides: TGTGCCAGCAGCCAGTGGGGGGGGGAATACAATGAGCAGTTCTTC. Translating it yields CASSQWGGEYNEQFF. This chain links TRBV3-1 (or the pseudogene TRBV3-2) with TRBJ2-1; TRBD2 aligns across 7 bases. The V gene's germline CDR1 is LGHDT and CDR2 YNNKEL (reference sequence). J gave up 4 bases and V 3 bases, and 6 bases lay outside the gene matches. The CDR3 has 15 amino acids.

The chain is built from TRBV20-1 and TRBJ1-2, with a weak D call TRBD1 (6 bases). The CDR3 is 14 residues long. Germline V gives CDR1 DFQATT, CDR2 SNEGSKA (reference sequence). The germline V and J ends were trimmed by 3 bases and 4 bases, with 15 bases remaining between them. This CDR3 is CSASTQGSGYGYTF. CDR3 coding DNA: TGCAGTGCTAGTACGCAGGGGAGTGGCTATGGCTACACCTTC.

Details on this clone: The same CDR3 arises from other DNA sequences in this sample as well. V is TRBV28 and J is TRBJ1-1; 8 nucleotides line up with TRBD1. The V gene's germline CDR1 is MDHEN and CDR2 SYDVKM. Trimming took 5 bases from V and 5 from J; bases not matched to a gene: 4. The CDR3 has 13 amino acids. The CDR3 protein is CASSPTGGTEAFF. The CDR3 nucleotides are TGTGCCAGCAGTCCTACAGGGGGGACTGAAGCTTTCTTT.

V and J are TRBV2 and TRBJ1-1; weak D call: TRBD1 (6 bases). This CDR3 comprises 15 residues. Per the germline V gene, CDR1 is SNHLY and CDR2 is FYNNEI. V was shortened by 11 bases and J by 5 bases, with 24 bases between the two germline ends. CDR3 DNA: TGTGCCTCGCAGTGGGGGGGGCAGGGCAAAACTGAAGCTTTCTTT. Residues: CASQWGGQGKTEAFF.

The rearrangement links TRBV7-9 to TRBJ1-1; D might be TRBD1 (6 bases). Germline CDR1 is SEHNR and CDR2 is FQNEAQ (reference sequence). The CDR3 sequence is 15 residues long. V shed 5 bases and J shed 0 bases, with 13 bases lying between them. Here the CDR3 reads CASSPTGTLNTEAFF. The DNA of the CDR3 is TGTGCCAGCAGCCCCACGGGGACACTGAACACTGAAGCTTTCTTT. The full variable domain, its missing parts supplied by reference TRBV7-9 and TRBJ1-1, is DTGVSQNPRHKITKRGQNVTFRCDPISEHNRLYWYRQTLGQGPEFLTYFQNEAQLEKSRLLSDRFSAERPKGSFSTLEIQRTEQGDSAMYLCASSPTGTLNTEAFFGQGTRLTVV.

The rearrangement joins TRBV4-2 to TRBJ2-5; D might be TRBD2 (5 bases). Germline V CDR1 and CDR2: LGHNA, YNFKEQ. The length of the CDR3 is 12 residues. Trimming pared 0 bases from V and 9 bases from J, leaving 8 bases between. The CDR3 bases are TGTGCCAGCAGCCAAGACCCCGGGGCCCAGTACTTC. It translates to CASSQDPGAQYF.

V usage is TRBV9 and J usage is TRBJ1-3; 7 bases match TRBD1. The germline gives CDR1 SGDLS, CDR2 YYNGEE. The CDR3 loop spans 15 amino acids. J gave up 2 bases and V 3 bases, and 5 bases lay outside the gene matches. CDR3 amino acids: CASSATGDAGNTIYF. In DNA form, the CDR3 reads TGTGCCAGCAGCGCCACAGGGGACGCTGGAAACACCATATATTTT.

V and J are TRBV11-3 and TRBJ2-7, with 10 bases aligning to TRBD1. V dropped 2 bases and J dropped 3; count of bases not matched to a gene: 4. The CDR3 consists of 15 residues. Germline lookup yields CDR1 SGHNT and CDR2 YENEEA. Here the CDR3 DNA reads TGTGCCAGCAGCTTAAGACAGGGGGCCCTCTACGAGCAGTACGTC. This gives the protein CASSLRQGALYEQYV.